This entry describes one T cell receptor (beta chain). Antigen: not known. This entry comes from a study of post-analysis software for immune sequencing data. The wider study: Several disease courses (relapsing-remitting, secondary progressive and progressive-relapsing) of multiple sclerosis were included. Study-level findings and limits: A significant reduction in normalized Chao1 diversity was observed in multiple sclerosis patients versus controls. Five or six TRBV segments (TRBV5-6, TRBV5-1 and TRBV20-1 among them) occurred more frequently in patients than in controls. By F measure, strong co-clustering occurred among samples prepared in the same batch.

V was pared by 0 bases and J by 6 bases, with 2 bases of the junction left unmatched. The CDR3 has 14 amino acids. The germline V gene has CDR1 MRHNA and CDR2 SNTAGT. Tagging with unique molecular identifiers was a feature of the TCR beta cDNA libraries. Each batch of 1 to 10 million T cells produced around 460,000 cDNA molecules. In TCRdb, the PCR reads were re-called with MiXCR into one record per CDR3 protein. The sample includes hundreds of thousands of distinct CDR3 sequences, approximately 59% of them seen just once. Sequenced material: blood. The chain uses TRBV6-4 and TRBJ2-3, with 8 bases matching TRBD2. The origin of this receptor is a girl aged 2 to 9 with multiple sclerosis. In DNA, the CDR3 is TGTGCCAGCAGTGACTCGAGACTAGCGGATACGCAGTATTTT. It specifies CASSDSRLADTQYF.